This entry lists 23 T cell receptor beta chains sequenced from one sample in a study of CD8 T cells in Susac syndrome. RNA, at about 0.45 to 1 ug, was reverse transcribed with random hexamers. TCRdb used MiXCR to reprocess the immunoSEQ multiplex PCR reads, holding one entry per CDR3 protein. Altogether tens of thousands of distinct CDR3 sequences are present, roughly 92% being singletons, with the ten largest covering 0.4% to 0.55%. The sequencing input was CD8+ T cells from PBMCs. Receptors originate from a human donor with Susac syndrome.

The chain has TRBV20-1 and TRBJ2-1; D ambiguous. Germline V lookup: CDR1 DFQATT, CDR2 SNEGSKA (reference sequence). CDR3 length equals 15 residues. Trimming took 0 bases from V and 9 from J, leaving 18 bases between them. The CDR3, as DNA: TGCAGTGCTAGAGATTTGGGGAATTCCTTGGGTGAGCAGTTCTTC. This encodes CSARDLGNSLGEQFF.

The chain links TRBV19 to TRBJ2-1; TRBD2 agrees at 7 bases. Germline V gene sequence: CDR1 LNHDA, CDR2 SQIVND (reference sequence). The V gene end was trimmed by 6 bases and the J gene end by 7 bases; junction bases not matched to a gene: 9. The CDR3 runs 14 residues. The CDR3 DNA reads TGTGCCAGTAGCCTTAGCGGGCAGAGTAATGAGCAGTTCTTC. Encoded protein: CASSLSGQSNEQFF.

The chain uses TRBV5-4 and TRBJ1-1, with 9 bases lining up with TRBD1. With 5 bases clipped from V and 3 bases from J, the junction kept 2 bases outside the gene matches. Per the germline V gene, CDR1 is SGHNT and CDR2 is YYREEE (reference sequence). This CDR3 spans 13 amino acids. The DNA for the CDR3 is TGTGCCAGCAGGGGGACAGGGCACACTGAAGCTTTCTTT. It yields the protein CASRGTGHTEAFF. The whole variable domain, filled in from reference TRBV5-4 and TRBJ1-1, reads ETGVTQSPTHLIKTRGQQVTLRCSSQSGHNTVSWYQQALGQGPQFIFQYYREEENGRGNFPPRFSGLQFPNYSSELNVNALELDDSALYLCASRGTGHTEAFFGQGTRLTVV.

This clonotype was observed a single time. The genes are TRBV4-2 and TRBJ1-1; no reliable D call. V lost 4 bases and J 6 bases, leaving 12 bases between the germline ends. Germline V gene lookup returns CDR1 LGHNA and CDR2 YNFKEQ. CDR3 length: 13 amino acids. CDR3 bases: TGTGCCAGCAGCCTCAGAACGGCATCTGAAGCTTTCTTT. This sequence encodes CASSLRTASEAFF.

The chain recombines TRBV11-2 with TRBJ2-5, with 7 bases matching TRBD1. Per germline, CDR1 SGHAT and CDR2 FQNNGV. J was trimmed by 7 bases and V by 5 bases; bases with no gene match: 10. This CDR3 has 14 amino acids. CDR3 nucleotide sequence: TGTGCCAGCAGCAAGGGGACAGCTGGGGGGACCCAGTACTTC. It specifies CASSKGTAGGTQYF.

V is TRBV5-4 and J is TRBJ1-1; 10 bases agree with TRBD1. Germline V lookup: CDR1 SGHNT, CDR2 YYREEE (reference sequence). The CDR3 is 16 residues long. Trimming removed 4 bases from V and 3 bases from J; junction bases left unmatched: 9. The CDR3, as DNA: TGTGCCAGCAGCGGTGGGACAGGGGCTTCGTACACTGAAGCTTTCTTT. Protein sequence: CASSGGTGASYTEAFF.

The J gene is TRBJ2-7, the V gene TRBV15; TRBD2 might be the D (6 bases). Trimming removed 0 bases from V and 7 bases from J, with 25 bases in between. Germline V gene lookup returns CDR1 LNHNV and CDR2 YYDKDF (reference sequence). This CDR3 has 18 amino acids. The CDR3 DNA sequence: TGTGCCACCAGCAGAGATCCTGCGGGACCCGGCGTTTTAGGGGAGCAGTACTTC. Translating it yields CATSRDPAGPGVLGEQYF.

A single count supports this clonotype. Here the CDR3 omits its conserved ending phenylalanine or tryptophan, so a read error is the likely source. The chain links TRBV29-1 to TRBJ2-1; D uncertain. The CDR3 has 11 amino acids. CDR1 and CDR2 (germline): SQVTM, ANQGSEA. Trimming stripped 6 bases from V and 3 bases from J, with 6 bases between. The CDR3 spells CSVPFYNEQFL. The DNA of the CDR3 is TGCAGCGTCCCCTTCTACAATGAGCAGTTCTTG.

A single count supports this clonotype. This sequence joins TRBV2 and TRBJ1-3; maybe TRBD1 (5 bases). This CDR3 comprises 13 residues. Between the trimmed V and J ends, which lost 5 bases and 7 bases, there was a span of 12 bases. Germline CDR1 and CDR2: SNHLY and FYNNEI. The CDR3 region has the DNA TGTGCCAGCAGTCCGGGACGGGATAACACCATATATTTT. Its protein product is CASSPGRDNTIYF.

V gene TRBV2 combines with J gene TRBJ1-5, with 10 nucleotides matching TRBD1. Germline V gene sequence: CDR1 SNHLY, CDR2 FYNNEI. With 5 bases clipped from V and 6 bases from J, the junction kept 7 bases outside the gene matches. The CDR3 extends over 15 amino acids. DNA for the CDR3: TGTGCCAGCAGTCATCCGGGACAGGGGATTCAGCCCCAGCATTTT. This codes for CASSHPGQGIQPQHF.

This clonotype is a singleton in its sample. The rearrangement joins TRBV7-9 to TRBJ2-5; tentatively, D is TRBD1 (5 bases). This CDR3 contains 14 residues. Trimming cost V 5 bases and J 4 bases, with 14 bases left between them. The V gene's germline CDR1 is SEHNR and CDR2 FQNEAQ (reference sequence). CDR3 residues: CASSGRGLGETQYF. Here the CDR3 DNA reads TGTGCCAGCAGCGGAAGGGGCCTGGGAGAGACCCAGTACTTC.

J is TRBJ1-1 and V is TRBV20-1; no definite D call. Germline loops: CDR1 DFQATT, CDR2 SNEGSKA (reference sequence). The CDR3 totals 14 residues. V was pared by 6 bases and J by 0 bases, with 14 bases between. CDR3 bases: TGCAGTGCCCTTGGCAGTTACATGAACACTGAAGCTTTCTTT. Translation: CSALGSYMNTEAFF.

The rearrangement links TRBV12-3 or TRBV12-4 to TRBJ2-5; D is possibly TRBD1 or TRBD2 (5 bases each). The CDR3 has 16 amino acids. V shed 1 base and J shed 2 bases, with 14 bases lying between them. The DNA of the CDR3 is TGTGCCAGCAGTTTAGATTCTGACAGACTACAAGAGACCCAGTACTTC. It is translated as CASSLDSDRLQETQYF.

This chain joins TRBV14 and TRBJ2-5, with D maybe TRBD2 (6 bases). CDR1 and CDR2 (germline): SGHDN, FVKESK. Trimming took 5 bases from V and 1 from J, leaving 17 bases between them. CDR3 length: 16 residues. The CDR3, as DNA: TGTGCCAGCAGCGAGGGACTCACGGTACCCCAAGAGACCCAGTACTTC. This gives the protein CASSEGLTVPQETQYF.

The V gene is TRBV9, the J gene TRBJ2-5, with 13 bases matching TRBD2. Germline CDR1 and CDR2: SGDLS and YYNGEE. The CDR3 spans 15 residues. V shed 1 base and J 5 bases; nucleotides not matched to a gene: 2. This CDR3 reads CASSVLGLAGETQYF. The DNA of the CDR3 is TGTGCCAGCAGCGTACTGGGACTAGCGGGGGAGACCCAGTACTTC.

V gene TRBV9 combines with J gene TRBJ1-3; no clear D. The CDR3 spans 14 residues. Germline V lookup: CDR1 SGDLS, CDR2 YYNGEE. With 3 bases removed from V and 8 bases from J, the gap between germline ends came to 15 bases. The CDR3 region has the DNA TGTGCCAGCAGCGCCACACAAAGAGGAGACACCATATATTTT. It yields the protein CASSATQRGDTIYF.

V gene TRBV7-9 combines with J gene TRBJ1-2, with TRBD1 as a possible D gene (6 bases). The CDR3 consists of 14 residues. V was trimmed by 10 bases and J by 3 bases, leaving 18 bases between them. Germline CDR1 SEHNR, CDR2 FQNEAQ (reference sequence). CDR3 sequence (DNA): TGTGCCATCCTGGGGGGCAGGGAATACTATGGCTACACCTTC. Its protein product is CAILGGREYYGYTF.

The chain couples TRBV12-3 or TRBV12-4 to TRBJ2-7, with D possibly called TRBD1 or TRBD2 (6 bases each). The CDR3 has 15 amino acids. The V gene lost 5 bases and the J gene lost 2 bases, with 16 bases spanning the gap. In nucleotides, the CDR3 is TGTGCCAGCAGTCTCGGGGCGGGACAAACCTACGAGCAGTACTTC. Encoded protein: CASSLGAGQTYEQYF.

This chain connects TRBV24-1 to TRBJ2-3; D perhaps matches TRBD2 (5 bases). From germline, CDR1 is KGHDR and CDR2 SFDVKD. The CDR3 sequence is 14 residues long. V was trimmed by 2 bases and J by 4 bases, leaving 9 bases between them. The CDR3 loop is CATSDSTRADTQYF. CDR3 nucleotide sequence: TGTGCCACCAGTGATTCCACTAGGGCAGATACGCAGTATTTT.

The chain links TRBV11-2 to TRBJ2-1, with 8 bases lining up with TRBD2. The germline V gene encodes CDR1 SGHAT and CDR2 FQNNGV. The CDR3 has 15 residues. V gave up 8 bases and J gave up 10 bases; unmatched junction bases: 16. Written as DNA, the CDR3 is TGTGCCAGCGCCCCCGGACGGGGGGGCCTAGAAGAGCAGTTCTTC. This translates into CASAPGRGGLEEQFF.

This rearrangement joins TRBV15 to TRBJ2-7, with D perhaps matching TRBD1 (6 bases). The V end lost 3 bases, the J end lost 1 base, and 10 bases lay between the germline ends. Germline V lookup: CDR1 LNHNV, CDR2 YYDKDF (reference sequence). CDR3 length: 14 amino acids. The CDR3 reads CATSRGAGSYEQYF. The CDR3 nucleotides are TGTGCCACCAGCAGGGGGGCCGGTTCCTACGAGCAGTACTTC.

The chain carries TRBV28 and TRBJ2-7, with 13 bases identical to TRBD2. The CDR3 runs to 14 residues. Losses at the gene ends were 5 bases for V and 7 bases for J; bases not matched to a gene: 5. Germline-derived CDR1 and CDR2 are MDHEN and SYDVKM. The CDR3 loop is CASSSGGLAGEQYF. CDR3 in DNA: TGTGCCAGCAGTAGCGGGGGACTAGCGGGGGAGCAGTACTTC.

The J gene is TRBJ2-5, the V gene TRBV10-3; D perhaps matches TRBD1 (6 bases). This CDR3 is built from 14 residues. Trimming left V 4 bases short and J 0 bases short, with 9 bases between. The germline CDR1 and CDR2 sequences are ENHRY and SYGVKD. CDR3 in amino acids: CAISVDRNQETQYF. For the CDR3, the DNA is TGTGCCATCAGTGTAGACAGGAACCAAGAGACCCAGTACTTC.